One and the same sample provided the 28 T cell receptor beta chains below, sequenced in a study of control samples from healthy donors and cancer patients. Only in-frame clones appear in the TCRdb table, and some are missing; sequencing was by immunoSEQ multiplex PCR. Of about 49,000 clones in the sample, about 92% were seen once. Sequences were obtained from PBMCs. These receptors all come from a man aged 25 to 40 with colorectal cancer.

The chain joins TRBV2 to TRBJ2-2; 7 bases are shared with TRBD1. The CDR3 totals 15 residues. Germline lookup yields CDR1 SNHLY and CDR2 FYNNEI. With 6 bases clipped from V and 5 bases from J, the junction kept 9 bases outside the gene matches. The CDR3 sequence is CASRRQGWGTGELFF. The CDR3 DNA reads TGTGCCAGCAGGCGACAGGGATGGGGAACCGGGGAGCTGTTTTTT.

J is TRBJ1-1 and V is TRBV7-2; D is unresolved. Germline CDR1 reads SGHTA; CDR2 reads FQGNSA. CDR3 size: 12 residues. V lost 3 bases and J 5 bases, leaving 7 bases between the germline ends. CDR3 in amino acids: CASSFGKTEAFF. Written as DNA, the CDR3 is TGTGCCAGCAGCTTCGGAAAAACTGAAGCTTTCTTT.

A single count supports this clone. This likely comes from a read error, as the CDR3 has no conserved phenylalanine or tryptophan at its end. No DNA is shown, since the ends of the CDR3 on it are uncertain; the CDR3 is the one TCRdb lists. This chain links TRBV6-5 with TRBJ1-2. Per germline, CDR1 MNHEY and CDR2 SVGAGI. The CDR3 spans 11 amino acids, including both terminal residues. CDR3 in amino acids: CASSRSGPPSA.

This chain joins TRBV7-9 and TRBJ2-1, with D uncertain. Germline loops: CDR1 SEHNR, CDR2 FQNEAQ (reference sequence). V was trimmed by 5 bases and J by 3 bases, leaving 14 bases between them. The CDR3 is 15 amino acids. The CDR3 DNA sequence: TGTGCCAGCAGCGCAGGACCGCCGGACTACAATGAGCAGTTCTTC. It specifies CASSAGPPDYNEQFF.

As DNA, the CDR3 is TGTGCCAGCAGCTTAGGGACTAGCCGAGAGGCAGATACGCAGTATTTT. Translating gives CASSLGTSREADTQYF. This chain joins TRBV7-9 and TRBJ2-3; 8 bases agree with TRBD2. This CDR3 has 16 amino acids. The ends lost 1 base at V and 4 bases at J; junction bases unmatched: 7. CDR1 is SEHNR, CDR2 FQNEAQ, per germline (reference sequence).

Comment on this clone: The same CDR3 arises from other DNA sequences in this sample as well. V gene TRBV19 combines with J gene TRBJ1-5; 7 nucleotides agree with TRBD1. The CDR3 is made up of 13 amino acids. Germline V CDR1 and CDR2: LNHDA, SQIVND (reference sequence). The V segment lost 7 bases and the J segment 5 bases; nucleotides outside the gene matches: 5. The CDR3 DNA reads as TGTGCCAGTAACGACAGGGCCTATCAGCCCCAGCATTTT. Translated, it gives CASNDRAYQPQHF.

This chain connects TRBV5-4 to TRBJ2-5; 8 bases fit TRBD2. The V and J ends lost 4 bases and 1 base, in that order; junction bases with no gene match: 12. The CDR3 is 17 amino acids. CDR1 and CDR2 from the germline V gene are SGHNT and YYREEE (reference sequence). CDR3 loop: CASSPDPTGGGQETQYF. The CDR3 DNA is TGTGCCAGCAGCCCGGACCCTACCGGGGGGGGCCAAGAGACCCAGTACTTC.

The CDR3 reads CASSFGVGNQPQHF. The CDR3 DNA reads as TGTGCCAGCAGTTTTGGGGTGGGCAATCAGCCCCAGCATTTT. The chain is built from TRBV27 and TRBJ1-5; the D is unclear. Germline loops: CDR1 MNHEY, CDR2 SMNVEV (reference sequence). This CDR3 has 14 amino acids. V lost 3 bases and J 2 bases, leaving 8 bases between the germline ends.

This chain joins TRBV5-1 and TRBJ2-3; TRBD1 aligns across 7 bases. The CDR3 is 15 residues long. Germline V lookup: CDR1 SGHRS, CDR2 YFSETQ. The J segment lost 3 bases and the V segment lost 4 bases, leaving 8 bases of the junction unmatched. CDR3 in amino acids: CASSTGTDRTDTQYF. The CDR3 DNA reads TGCGCCAGCAGCACCGGGACAGATCGAACAGATACGCAGTATTTT.

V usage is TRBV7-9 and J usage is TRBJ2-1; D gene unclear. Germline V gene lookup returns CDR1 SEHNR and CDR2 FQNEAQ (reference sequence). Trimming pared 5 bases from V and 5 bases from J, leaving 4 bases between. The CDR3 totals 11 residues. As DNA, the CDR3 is TGTGCCAGCAGCCGAAACAATGAGCAGTTCTTC. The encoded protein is CASSRNNEQFF. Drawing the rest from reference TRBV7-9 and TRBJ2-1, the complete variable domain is DTGVSQNPRHKITKRGQNVTFRCDPISEHNRLYWYRQTLGQGPEFLTYFQNEAQLEKSRLLSDRFSAERPKGSFSTLEIQRTEQGDSAMYLCASSRNNEQFFGPGTRLTVL.

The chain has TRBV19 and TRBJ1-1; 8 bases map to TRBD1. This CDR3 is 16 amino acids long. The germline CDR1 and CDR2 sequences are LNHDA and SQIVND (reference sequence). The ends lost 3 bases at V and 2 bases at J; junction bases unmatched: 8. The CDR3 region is CASSIGDRGLNTEAFF. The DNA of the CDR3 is TGTGCCAGTAGTATCGGAGACAGGGGCCTTAACACTGAAGCTTTCTTT.

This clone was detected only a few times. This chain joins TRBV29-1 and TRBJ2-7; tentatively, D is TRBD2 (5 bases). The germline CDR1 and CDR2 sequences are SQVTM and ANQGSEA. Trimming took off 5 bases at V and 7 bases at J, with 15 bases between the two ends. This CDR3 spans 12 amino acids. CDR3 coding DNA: TGCAGCGTTCCCTCCACGGGAAGGGAGCAGTACTTC. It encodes CSVPSTGREQYF.

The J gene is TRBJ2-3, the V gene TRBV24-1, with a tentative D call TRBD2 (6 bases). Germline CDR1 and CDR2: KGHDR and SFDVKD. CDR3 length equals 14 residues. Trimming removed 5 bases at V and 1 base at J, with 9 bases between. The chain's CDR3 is CATSVGTGTDTQYF. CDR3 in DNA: TGTGCCACCAGTGTGGGGACTGGCACAGATACGCAGTATTTT.

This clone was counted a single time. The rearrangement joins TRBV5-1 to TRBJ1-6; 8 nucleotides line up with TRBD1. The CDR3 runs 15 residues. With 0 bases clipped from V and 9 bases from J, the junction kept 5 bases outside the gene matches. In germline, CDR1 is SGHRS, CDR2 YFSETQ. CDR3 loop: CASSLATGDLSPLHF. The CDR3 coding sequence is TGCGCCAGCAGCTTGGCGACAGGGGACCTTTCACCCCTCCACTTT.

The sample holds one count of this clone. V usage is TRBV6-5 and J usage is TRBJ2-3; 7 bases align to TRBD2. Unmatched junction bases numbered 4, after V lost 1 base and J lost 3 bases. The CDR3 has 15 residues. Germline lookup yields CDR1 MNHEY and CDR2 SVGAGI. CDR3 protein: CASSYLGGETDTQYF. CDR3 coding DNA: TGTGCCAGCAGTTACTTGGGGGGGGAGACAGATACGCAGTATTTT.

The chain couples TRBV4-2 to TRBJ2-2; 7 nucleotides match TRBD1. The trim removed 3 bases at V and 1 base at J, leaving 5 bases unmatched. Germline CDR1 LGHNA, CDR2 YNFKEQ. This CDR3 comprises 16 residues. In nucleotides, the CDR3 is TGTGCCAGCAGCCACCCGGGACAGTGGAACACCGGGGAGCTGTTTTTT. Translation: CASSHPGQWNTGELFF.

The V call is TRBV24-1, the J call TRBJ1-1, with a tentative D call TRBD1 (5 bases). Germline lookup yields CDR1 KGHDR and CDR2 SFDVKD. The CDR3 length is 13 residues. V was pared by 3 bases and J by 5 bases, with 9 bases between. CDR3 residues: CATSDPGETEAFF. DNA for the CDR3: TGTGCCACCAGTGATCCGGGGGAGACTGAAGCTTTCTTT.

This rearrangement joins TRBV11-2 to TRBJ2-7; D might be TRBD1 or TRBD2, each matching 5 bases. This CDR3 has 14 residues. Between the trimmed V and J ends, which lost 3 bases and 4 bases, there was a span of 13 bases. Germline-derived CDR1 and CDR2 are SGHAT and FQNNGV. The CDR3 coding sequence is TGTGCCAGCAGCTTCCGGGACGGCTTATACGAGCAGTACGTC. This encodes CASSFRDGLYEQYV.

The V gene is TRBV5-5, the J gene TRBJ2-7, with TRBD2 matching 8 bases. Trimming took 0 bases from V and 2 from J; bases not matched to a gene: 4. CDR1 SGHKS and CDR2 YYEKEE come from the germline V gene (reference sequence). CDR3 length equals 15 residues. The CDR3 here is CASSLAGGAPYEQYF. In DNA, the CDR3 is TGTGCCAGCAGCTTGGCCGGGGGGGCCCCCTACGAGCAGTACTTC. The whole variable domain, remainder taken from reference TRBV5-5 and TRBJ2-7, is DAGVTQSPTHLIKTRGQQVTLRCSPISGHKSVSWYQQVLGQGPQFIFQYYEKEERGRGNFPDRFSARQFPNYSSELNVNALLLGDSALYLCASSLAGGAPYEQYFGPGTRLTVT.

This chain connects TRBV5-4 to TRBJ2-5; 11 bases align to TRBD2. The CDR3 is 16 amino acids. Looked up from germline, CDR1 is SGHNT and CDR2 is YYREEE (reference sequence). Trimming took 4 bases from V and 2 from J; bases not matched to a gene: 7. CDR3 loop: CASSPRLAGNQETQYF. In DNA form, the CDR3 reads TGTGCCAGCAGCCCACGACTAGCGGGGAATCAAGAGACCCAGTACTTC.

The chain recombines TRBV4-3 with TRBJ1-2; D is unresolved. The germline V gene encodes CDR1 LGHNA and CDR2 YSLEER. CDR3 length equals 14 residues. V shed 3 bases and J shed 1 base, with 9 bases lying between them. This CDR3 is CASSHSPVNYGYTF. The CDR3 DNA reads TGCGCCAGCAGCCACTCCCCAGTTAACTATGGCTACACCTTC.

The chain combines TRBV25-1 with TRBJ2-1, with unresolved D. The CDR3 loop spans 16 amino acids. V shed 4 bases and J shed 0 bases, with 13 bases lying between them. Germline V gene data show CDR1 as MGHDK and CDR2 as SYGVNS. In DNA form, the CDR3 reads TGTGCCAGCAGTGGTTGGAAGGATAACTCCTACAATGAGCAGTTCTTC. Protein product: CASSGWKDNSYNEQFF.

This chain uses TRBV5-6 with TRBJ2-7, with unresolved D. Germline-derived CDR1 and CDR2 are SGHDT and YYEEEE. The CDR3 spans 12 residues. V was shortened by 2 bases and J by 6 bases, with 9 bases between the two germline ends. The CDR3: CASSFWGGEQYV. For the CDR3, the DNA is TGTGCCAGCAGCTTTTGGGGTGGCGAGCAGTACGTC.

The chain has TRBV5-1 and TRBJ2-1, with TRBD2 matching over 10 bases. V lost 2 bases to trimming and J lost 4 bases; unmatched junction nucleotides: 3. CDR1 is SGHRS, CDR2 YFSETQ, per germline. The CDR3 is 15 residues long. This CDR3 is CASSFRTSGYNEQFF. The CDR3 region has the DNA TGCGCCAGCAGCTTCCGGACTAGCGGATACAATGAGCAGTTCTTC. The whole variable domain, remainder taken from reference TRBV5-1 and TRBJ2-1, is KAGVTQTPRYLIKTRGQQVTLSCSPISGHRSVSWYQQTPGQGLQFLFEYFSETQRNKGNFPGRFSGRQFSNSRSEMNVSTLELGDSALYLCASSFRTSGYNEQFFGPGTRLTVL.

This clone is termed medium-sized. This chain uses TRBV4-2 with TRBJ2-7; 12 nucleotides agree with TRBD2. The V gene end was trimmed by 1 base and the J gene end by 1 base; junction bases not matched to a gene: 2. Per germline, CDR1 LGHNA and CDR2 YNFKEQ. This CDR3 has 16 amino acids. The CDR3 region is CASSQGLAGESYEQYF. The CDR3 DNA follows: TGTGCCAGCAGCCAAGGACTAGCGGGGGAATCCTACGAGCAGTACTTC.

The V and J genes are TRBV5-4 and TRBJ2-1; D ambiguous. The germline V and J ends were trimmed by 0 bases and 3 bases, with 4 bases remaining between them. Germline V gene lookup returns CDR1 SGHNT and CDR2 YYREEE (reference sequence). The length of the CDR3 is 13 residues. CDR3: CASSLDHYNEQFF. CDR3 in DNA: TGTGCCAGCAGCTTGGACCACTACAATGAGCAGTTCTTC.

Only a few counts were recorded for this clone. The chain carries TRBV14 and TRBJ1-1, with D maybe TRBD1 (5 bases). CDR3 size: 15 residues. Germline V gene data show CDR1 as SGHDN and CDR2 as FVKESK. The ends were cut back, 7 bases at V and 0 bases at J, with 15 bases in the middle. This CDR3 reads CASKIGGLMNTEAFF. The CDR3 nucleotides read TGTGCCAGCAAGATTGGGGGACTCATGAACACTGAAGCTTTCTTT.

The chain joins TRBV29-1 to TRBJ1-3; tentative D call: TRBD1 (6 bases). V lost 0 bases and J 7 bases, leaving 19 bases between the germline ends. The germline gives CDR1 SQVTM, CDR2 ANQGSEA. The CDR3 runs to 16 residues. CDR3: CSVEDQGFQGRNTIYF. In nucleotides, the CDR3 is TGCAGCGTTGAAGATCAAGGTTTCCAGGGGCGGAACACCATATATTTT.